This T cell receptor beta chain came from a study of cytomegalovirus exposure and HLA in healthy donors. Notes on the study in general: Presence/absence analyses treated sequencing depth as roughly uniform across donors. As immune exposure information, only CMV serostatus was available.

Trimming took 3 bases from V and 4 from J, leaving 12 bases between them. In germline, CDR1 is KGHSH, CDR2 LQKENI. The length of the CDR3 is 14 residues. PCR used 60 Vbeta primers and 13 Jbeta primers. This table comes from immunoSEQ multiplex PCR, and its TCRdb copy is limited to in-frame clones, with some not included. The sample includes 150,000 to 200,000 clones. Comment on this clone: Antigen unknown.

The TCR was taken from a young man in good health and CMV-seronegative. The rearrangement links TRBV18 to TRBJ1-2; D not certain. Sequencing was carried out using PBMCs. In nucleotides, the CDR3 is TGTGCCAGCTCACCGTCCCCGGAGATCTATGGCTACACCTTC. It yields the protein CASSPSPEIYGYTF.